One sample yielded the 5 T cell receptor beta chains listed below, sequenced in a study of shared clonotypes between healthy human individuals. Data came from immunoSEQ multiplex PCR; TCRdb stores just in-frame clones and leaves some out. The sample lists roughly 410,000 clones; about 97% were seen once. Sequenced material: memory CD8+ T cells sorted from blood. Subset: CD45RO+ cells pooled with CCR7-negative TemRA cells. The receptors originated from a man aged 25 to 45 in good health.

The chain's CDR3 is CASRPLGGNQPQHF. CDR3 nucleotide sequence: TGTGCCAGCAGACCTCTTGGAGGCAATCAGCCCCAGCATTTT. This chain joins TRBV28 and TRBJ1-5; no definite D call. The CDR3 is 14 amino acids. Trimming removed 6 bases at V and 2 bases at J, with 11 bases between. Germline values: CDR1 MDHEN, CDR2 SYDVKM.

The rearrangement links TRBV5-5 to TRBJ2-1; D unclear. This CDR3 is built from 11 residues. Trimming shortened V by 1 base and J by 8 bases, and 4 bases separated the two germline ends. The germline V gene encodes CDR1 SGHKS and CDR2 YYEKEE (reference sequence). This chain's CDR3 is CASSLYHEQFF. As DNA, the CDR3 is TGTGCCAGCAGCTTGTATCATGAGCAGTTCTTC. The full variable domain, rest sourced from reference TRBV5-5 and TRBJ2-1, is DAGVTQSPTHLIKTRGQQVTLRCSPISGHKSVSWYQQVLGQGPQFIFQYYEKEERGRGNFPDRFSARQFPNYSSELNVNALLLGDSALYLCASSLYHEQFFGPGTRLTVL.

This rearrangement joins TRBV19 to TRBJ2-7; TRBD1 matches at 7 bases. V was pared by 1 base and J by 7 bases, with 7 bases of the junction left unmatched. This CDR3 has 14 residues. From germline, CDR1 is LNHDA and CDR2 SQIVND (reference sequence). The CDR3 sequence: CASSIAPTGWEQYF. The CDR3 nucleotides read TGTGCCAGTAGTATAGCCCCGACAGGGTGGGAGCAGTACTTC. Supplemented by reference TRBV19 and TRBJ2-7, the full variable domain reads DGGITQSPKYLFRKEGQNVTLSCEQNLNHDAMYWYRQDPGQGLRLIYYSQIVNDFQKGDIAEGYSVSREKKESFPLTVTSAQKNPTAFYLCASSIAPTGWEQYFGPGTRLTVT.

This clone occurred once. This chain uses TRBV5-1 with TRBJ2-2, with 8 bases aligning to TRBD1. Germline V CDR1 and CDR2: SGHRS, YFSETQ. V was pared by 3 bases and J by 2 bases, with 3 bases of the junction left unmatched. This CDR3 has 15 amino acids. The CDR3 nucleotides are TGCGCCAGCAGCTGGGGACAGGCCAACACCGGGGAGCTGTTTTTT. Its protein product is CASSWGQANTGELFF.

A few counts support this clone. This sequence joins TRBV6-5 and TRBJ1-3, with TRBD1 as a possible D gene (6 bases). V was pared by 0 bases and J by 8 bases, with 14 bases between. CDR1 is MNHEY and CDR2 is SVGAGI in the germline V gene. CDR3 length: 15 amino acids. The chain's CDR3 is CASSYSTGSGDTIYF. The CDR3 DNA follows: TGTGCCAGCAGTTACTCGACAGGATCTGGGGACACCATATATTTT.